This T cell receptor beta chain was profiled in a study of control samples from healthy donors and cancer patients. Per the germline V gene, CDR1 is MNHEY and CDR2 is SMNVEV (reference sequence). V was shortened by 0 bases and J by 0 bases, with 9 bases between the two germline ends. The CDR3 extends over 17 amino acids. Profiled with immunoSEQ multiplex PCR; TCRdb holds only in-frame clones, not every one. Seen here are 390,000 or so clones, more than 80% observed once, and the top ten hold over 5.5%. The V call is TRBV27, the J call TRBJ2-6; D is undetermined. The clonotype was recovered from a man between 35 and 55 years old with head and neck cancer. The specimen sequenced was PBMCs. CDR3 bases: TGTGCCAGCAGTTTATCCCCGTTTGTCTCTGGGGCCAACGTCCTGACTTTC. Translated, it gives CASSLSPFVSGANVLTF.